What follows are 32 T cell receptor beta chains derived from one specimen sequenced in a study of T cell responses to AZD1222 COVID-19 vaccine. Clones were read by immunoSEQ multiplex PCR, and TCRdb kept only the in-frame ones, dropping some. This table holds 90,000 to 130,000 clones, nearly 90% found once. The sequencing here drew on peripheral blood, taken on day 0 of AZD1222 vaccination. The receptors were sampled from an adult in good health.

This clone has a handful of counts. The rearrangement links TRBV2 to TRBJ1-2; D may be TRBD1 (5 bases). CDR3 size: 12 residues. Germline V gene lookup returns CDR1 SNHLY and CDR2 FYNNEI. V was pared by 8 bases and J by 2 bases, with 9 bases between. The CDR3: CASSRDNYGYTF. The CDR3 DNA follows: TGTGCCAGCTCCCGGGACAACTATGGCTACACCTTC.

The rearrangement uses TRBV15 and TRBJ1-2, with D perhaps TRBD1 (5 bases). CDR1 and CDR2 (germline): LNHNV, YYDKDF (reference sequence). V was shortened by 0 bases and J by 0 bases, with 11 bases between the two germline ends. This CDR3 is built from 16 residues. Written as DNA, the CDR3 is TGTGCCACCAGCAGAGACGAAACGACAGCTAACTATGGCTACACCTTC. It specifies CATSRDETTANYGYTF.

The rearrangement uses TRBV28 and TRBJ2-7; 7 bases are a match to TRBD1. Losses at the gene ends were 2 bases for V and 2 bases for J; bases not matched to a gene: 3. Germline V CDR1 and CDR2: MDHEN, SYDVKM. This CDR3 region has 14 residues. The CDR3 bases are TGTGCCAGCAGTTTAAGGGGGCCTACCTACGAGCAGTACTTC. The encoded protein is CASSLRGPTYEQYF.

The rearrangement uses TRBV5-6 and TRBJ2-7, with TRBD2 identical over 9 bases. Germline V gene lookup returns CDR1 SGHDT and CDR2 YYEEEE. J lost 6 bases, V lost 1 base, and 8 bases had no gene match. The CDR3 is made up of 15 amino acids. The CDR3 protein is CASSLWGLARGEQYF. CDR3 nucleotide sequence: TGTGCCAGCAGCTTGTGGGGACTAGCAAGGGGCGAGCAGTACTTC.

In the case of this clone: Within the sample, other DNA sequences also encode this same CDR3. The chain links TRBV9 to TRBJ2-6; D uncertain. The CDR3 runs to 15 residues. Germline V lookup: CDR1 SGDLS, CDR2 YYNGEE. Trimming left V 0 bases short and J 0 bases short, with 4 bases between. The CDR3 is CASSVGGSGANVLTF. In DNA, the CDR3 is TGTGCCAGCAGCGTAGGGGGCTCTGGGGCCAACGTCCTGACTTTC.

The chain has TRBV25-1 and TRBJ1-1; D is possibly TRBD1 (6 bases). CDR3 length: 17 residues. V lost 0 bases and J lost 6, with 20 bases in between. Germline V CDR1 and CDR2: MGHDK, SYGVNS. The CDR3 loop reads CASSEYTGTGMKAEAFF. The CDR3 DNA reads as TGTGCCAGCAGTGAATATACGGGAACAGGGATGAAGGCTGAAGCTTTCTTT.

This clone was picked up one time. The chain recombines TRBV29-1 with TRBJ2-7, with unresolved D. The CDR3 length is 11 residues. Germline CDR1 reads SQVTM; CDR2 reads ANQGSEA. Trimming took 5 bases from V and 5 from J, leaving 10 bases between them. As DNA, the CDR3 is TGCAGCGTTCTGAGAGGCAACGAGCAGTACTTC. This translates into CSVLRGNEQYF.

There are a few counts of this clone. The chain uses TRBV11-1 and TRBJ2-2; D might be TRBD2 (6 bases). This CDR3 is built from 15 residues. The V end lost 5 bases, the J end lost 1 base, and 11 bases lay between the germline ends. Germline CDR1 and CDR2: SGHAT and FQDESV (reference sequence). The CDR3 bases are TGTGCCAGCAGCCCCGGGAGATTGAACACCGGGGAGCTGTTTTTT. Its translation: CASSPGRLNTGELFF.

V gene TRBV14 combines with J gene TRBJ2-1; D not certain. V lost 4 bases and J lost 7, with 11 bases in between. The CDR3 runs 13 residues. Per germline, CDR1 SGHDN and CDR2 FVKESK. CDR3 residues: CASSRIKGNEQFF. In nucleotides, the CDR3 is TGTGCCAGCAGCCGCATAAAGGGTAATGAGCAGTTCTTC.

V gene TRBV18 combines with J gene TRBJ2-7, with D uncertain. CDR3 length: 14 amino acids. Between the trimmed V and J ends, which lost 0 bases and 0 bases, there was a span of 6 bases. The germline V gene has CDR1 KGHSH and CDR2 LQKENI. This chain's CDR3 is CASSPPEISYEQYF. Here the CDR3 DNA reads TGTGCCAGCTCACCACCGGAAATCTCCTACGAGCAGTACTTC.

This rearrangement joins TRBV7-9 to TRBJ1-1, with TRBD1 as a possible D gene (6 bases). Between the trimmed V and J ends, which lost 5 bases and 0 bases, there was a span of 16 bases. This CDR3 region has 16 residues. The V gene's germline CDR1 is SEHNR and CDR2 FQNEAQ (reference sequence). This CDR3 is CASSNPLGALNTEAFF. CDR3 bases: TGTGCCAGCAGCAACCCTCTGGGGGCCCTGAACACTGAAGCTTTCTTT.

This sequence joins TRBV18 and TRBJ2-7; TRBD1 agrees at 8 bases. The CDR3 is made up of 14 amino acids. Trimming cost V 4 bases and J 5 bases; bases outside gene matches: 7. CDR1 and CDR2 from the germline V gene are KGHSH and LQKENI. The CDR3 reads CASSLIDRGHEQYF. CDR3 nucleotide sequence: TGTGCCAGCTCACTAATCGACAGGGGCCACGAGCAGTACTTC.

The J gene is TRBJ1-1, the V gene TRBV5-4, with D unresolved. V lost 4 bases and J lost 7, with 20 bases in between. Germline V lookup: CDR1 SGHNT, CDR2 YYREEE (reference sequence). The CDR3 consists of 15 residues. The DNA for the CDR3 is TGTGCCAGCAGCCCCTCCCTGGGGTCCCCAAATGAAGCTTTCTTT. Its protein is CASSPSLGSPNEAFF.

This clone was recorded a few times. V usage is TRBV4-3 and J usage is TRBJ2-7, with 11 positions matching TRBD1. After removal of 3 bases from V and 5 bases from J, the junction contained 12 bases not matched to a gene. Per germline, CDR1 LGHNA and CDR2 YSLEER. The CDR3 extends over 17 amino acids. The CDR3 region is CASSQFDRDRGFHEQYF. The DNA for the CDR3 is TGCGCCAGCAGCCAGTTTGACCGGGACAGGGGGTTCCACGAGCAGTACTTC.

CDR3 residues: CASSLFPAPSSGANVLTF. Written as DNA, the CDR3 is TGTGCCAGCAGTTTATTTCCTGCCCCTAGCTCTGGGGCCAACGTCCTGACTTTC. This chain joins TRBV27 and TRBJ2-6; D gene unclear. This CDR3 is built from 18 residues. Germline lookup yields CDR1 MNHEY and CDR2 SMNVEV (reference sequence). The V end lost 1 base, the J end lost 0 bases, and 13 bases lay between the germline ends.

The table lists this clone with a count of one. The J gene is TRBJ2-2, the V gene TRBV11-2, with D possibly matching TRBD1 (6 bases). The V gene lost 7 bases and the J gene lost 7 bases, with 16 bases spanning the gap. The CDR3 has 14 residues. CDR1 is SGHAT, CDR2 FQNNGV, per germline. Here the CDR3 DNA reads TGTGCCAGCACCCCATCGCAGGGGAGCGGGGAGCTGTTTTTT. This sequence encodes CASTPSQGSGELFF.

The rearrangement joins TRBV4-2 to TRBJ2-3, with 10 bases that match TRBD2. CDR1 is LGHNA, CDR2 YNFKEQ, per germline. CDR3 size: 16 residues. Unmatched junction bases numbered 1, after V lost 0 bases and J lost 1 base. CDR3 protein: CASSQEGTSGTDTQYF. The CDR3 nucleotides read TGTGCCAGCAGCCAAGAAGGGACTAGCGGCACAGATACGCAGTATTTT.

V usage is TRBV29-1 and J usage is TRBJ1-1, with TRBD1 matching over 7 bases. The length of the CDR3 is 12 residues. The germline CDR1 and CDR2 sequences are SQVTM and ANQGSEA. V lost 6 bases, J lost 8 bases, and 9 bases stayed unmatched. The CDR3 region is CSVTRDSQEAFF. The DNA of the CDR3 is TGCAGCGTGACCCGGGACAGTCAAGAAGCTTTCTTT.

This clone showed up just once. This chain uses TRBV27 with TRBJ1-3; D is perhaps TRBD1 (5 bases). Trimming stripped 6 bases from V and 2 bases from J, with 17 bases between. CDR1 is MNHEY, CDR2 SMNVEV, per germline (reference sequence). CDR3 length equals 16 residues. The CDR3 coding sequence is TGTGCCAGCAGCTTGGGACCCCCGGGGGCTGGAAACACCATATATTTT. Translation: CASSLGPPGAGNTIYF.

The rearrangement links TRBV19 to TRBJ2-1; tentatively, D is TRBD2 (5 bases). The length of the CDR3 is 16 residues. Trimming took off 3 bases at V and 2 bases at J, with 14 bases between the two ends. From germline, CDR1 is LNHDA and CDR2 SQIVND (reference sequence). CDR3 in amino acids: CASSILQRRTYNEQFF. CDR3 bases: TGTGCCAGTAGTATCCTCCAGCGGCGGACCTACAATGAGCAGTTCTTC.

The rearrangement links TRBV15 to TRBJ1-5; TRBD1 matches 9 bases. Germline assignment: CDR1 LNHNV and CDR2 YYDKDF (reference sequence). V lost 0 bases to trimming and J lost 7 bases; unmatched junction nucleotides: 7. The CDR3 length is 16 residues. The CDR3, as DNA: TGTGCCACCAGCAGAGAGGGGACAGGGCTTAAGCAGCCCCAGCATTTT. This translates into CATSREGTGLKQPQHF.

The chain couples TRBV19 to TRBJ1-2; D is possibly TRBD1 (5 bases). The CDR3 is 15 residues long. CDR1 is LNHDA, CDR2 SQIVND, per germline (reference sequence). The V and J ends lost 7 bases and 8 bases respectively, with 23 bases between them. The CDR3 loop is CASTDSVGLQGGYTF. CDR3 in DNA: TGTGCCAGTACCGACTCCGTGGGACTTCAGGGAGGCTACACCTTC.

The CDR3 loop reads CASSKKLTSFETQYF. Here the CDR3 DNA reads TGTGCCAGCAGTAAAAAGCTGACTAGTTTTGAGACCCAGTACTTC. The chain employs TRBV7-8 and TRBJ2-5; D is possibly TRBD2 (6 bases). Trimming left V 6 bases short and J 5 bases short, with 19 bases between. This CDR3 region has 15 residues. Germline V gene sequence: CDR1 SGHVS, CDR2 FQNEAQ.

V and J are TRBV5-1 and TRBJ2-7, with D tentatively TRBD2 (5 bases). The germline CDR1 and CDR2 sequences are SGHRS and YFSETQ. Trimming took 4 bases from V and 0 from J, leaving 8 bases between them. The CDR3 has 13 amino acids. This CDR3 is CASSAGISYEQYF. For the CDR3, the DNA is TGCGCCAGCAGCGCCGGGATCTCCTACGAGCAGTACTTC.

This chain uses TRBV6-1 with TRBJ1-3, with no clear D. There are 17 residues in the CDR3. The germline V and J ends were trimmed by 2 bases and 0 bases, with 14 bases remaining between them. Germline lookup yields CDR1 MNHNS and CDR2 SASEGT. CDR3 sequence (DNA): TGTGCCAGCAGTGAAAACCCACCCTGGAGCTCTGGAAACACCATATATTTT. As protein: CASSENPPWSSGNTIYF.

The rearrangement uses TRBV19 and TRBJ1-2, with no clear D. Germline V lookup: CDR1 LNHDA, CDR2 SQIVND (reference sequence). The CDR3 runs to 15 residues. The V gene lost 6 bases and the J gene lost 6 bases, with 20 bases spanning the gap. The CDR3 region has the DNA TGTGCCAGTAGGGACCTGGGGAACCTTGTGGATGGCTACACCTTC. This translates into CASRDLGNLVDGYTF.

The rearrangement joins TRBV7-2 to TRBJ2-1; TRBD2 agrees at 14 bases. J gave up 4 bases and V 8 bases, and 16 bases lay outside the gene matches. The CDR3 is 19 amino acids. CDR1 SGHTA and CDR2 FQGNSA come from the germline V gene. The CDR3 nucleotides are TGTGCCAGCGAGATAGGGACTAGCGGGAGAAGGGCGGGTTACAATGAGCAGTTCTTC. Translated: CASEIGTSGRRAGYNEQFF.

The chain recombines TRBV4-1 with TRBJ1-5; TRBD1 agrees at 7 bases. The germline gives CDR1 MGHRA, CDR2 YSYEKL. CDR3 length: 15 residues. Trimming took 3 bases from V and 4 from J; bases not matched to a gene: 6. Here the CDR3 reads CASSHPDRKNQPQHF. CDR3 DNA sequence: TGCGCCAGCAGCCACCCGGACAGGAAGAATCAGCCCCAGCATTTT.

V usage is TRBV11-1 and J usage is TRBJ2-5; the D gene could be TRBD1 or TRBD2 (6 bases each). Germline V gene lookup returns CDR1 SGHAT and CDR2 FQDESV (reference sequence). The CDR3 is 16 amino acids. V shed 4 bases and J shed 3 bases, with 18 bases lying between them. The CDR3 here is CASSSPRGTKKETQYF. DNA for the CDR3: TGTGCCAGCAGCTCCCCCCGGGGGACAAAGAAAGAGACCCAGTACTTC.

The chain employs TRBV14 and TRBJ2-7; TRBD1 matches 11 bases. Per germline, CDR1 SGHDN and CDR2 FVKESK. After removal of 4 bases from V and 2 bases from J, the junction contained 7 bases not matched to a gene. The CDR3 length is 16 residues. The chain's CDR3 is CASSPGTGGNPYEQYF. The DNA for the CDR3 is TGTGCCAGCAGCCCCGGGACAGGGGGGAACCCCTACGAGCAGTACTTC.

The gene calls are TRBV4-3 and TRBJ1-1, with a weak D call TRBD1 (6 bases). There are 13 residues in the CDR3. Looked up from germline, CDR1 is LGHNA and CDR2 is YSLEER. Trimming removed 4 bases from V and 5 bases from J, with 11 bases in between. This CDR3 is CASSPTGLTEAFF. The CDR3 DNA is TGCGCCAGCAGCCCTACAGGGCTGACTGAAGCTTTCTTT.

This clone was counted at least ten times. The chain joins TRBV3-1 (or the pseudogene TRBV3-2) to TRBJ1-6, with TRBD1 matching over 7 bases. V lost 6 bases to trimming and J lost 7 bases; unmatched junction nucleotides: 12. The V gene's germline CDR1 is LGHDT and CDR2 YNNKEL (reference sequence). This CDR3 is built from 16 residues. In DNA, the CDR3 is TGTGCCAGCAGTCAAATTTATCAGGGGGGGAATTCACCCCTCCACTTT. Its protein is CASSQIYQGGNSPLHF.